This T cell receptor beta chain was retrieved from a study of CXCR3-negative and CXCR3-positive naive CD8 T cells. This CDR3 is 15 amino acids long. Each TRB cDNA library was prepared by 5' RACE (with UMI labels). No DNA is given; TCRdb re-called the 5' RACE reads and lists each CDR3 protein once. The sample data list around 140,000 distinct CDR3 sequences. Among CD8+ T cells, naive ones were CD45RO-CCR7+CD27+CD95-. The study, taken as a whole, reports: Naive CXCR3-negative and CXCR3-positive cells had similar TRBV-TRBJ usage; memory differed. Greater hydrophobicity was found in TRB CDR3s of CXCR3-positive naive cells than of CXCR3-negative naive cells.

For this clonotype: Its target is not known.

The rearrangement uses TRBV12-3 or TRBV12-4 and TRBJ2-3. This receptor was obtained from a human donor in good health. Some clones in this sample may be carry-over from other donors' samples. Input material: naive CXCR3+ CD8+ T cells from blood. Subset noted: CD45RO-CCR7+CD27+CD95- naive CD8+ T cells expressing CXCR3 (TNR3+). The CDR3 region is CASSLSGYSTDTQYF.